Below, one TCR beta chain is given with its context. This clonotype was seen a handful of times. It lacks a known antigen. Base qualities were left out, and no much larger clone turns up one base away. The data belong to a study of regulatory T cells in long-lasting Graves disease (TCRdb year 2021). Concerning the study at large: To count as having persistent Graves' disease, a patient had to have received antithyroid drug treatment for over 5 years with TSH receptor autoantibodies remaining persistently positive. A total of 35 or so samples were covered by TCR sequencing, comprising around 13 persistent and 20 newly diagnosed Graves' disease patients. Persistent Graves' disease patients in the clinical cohort had taken antithyroid drugs for about 10.3 years on average. The study was registered as a clinical trial and conducted in China. Peripheral blood TCR sequencing and RNA sequencing compared persistent Graves' disease patients with newly diagnosed Graves' disease patients. General findings and caveats noted by the study authors: Persistent disease showed preferential use of TRBV28, TRBJ1-2 and TRBJ2-5, whereas newly diagnosed disease favored TRBV20-1 and TRBJ2-1. As a limitation, the authors acknowledged that the small sample size may reduce accuracy. A larger number of public clonotypes was shared among persistent patients (over 2,500) than among newly diagnosed patients (approximately 930). Lower TCR Shannon entropy and fewer highly expanded clones were observed in persistent Graves' disease patients than in newly diagnosed patients, which suggested clonal expansion. Sequencing and analysis were restricted to the TCR beta chain. Peripheral blood alone was examined, since thyroid tissue, which constituted the primary lesion, could not be accessed.

What the time point label conveys for this sample: persistent/refractory GD, antithyroid drugs over 5 years with positive TRAb. For both TCR sequencing and RNA sequencing, RNA was extracted from PBMCs in TRIzol. Graves' disease was diagnosed according to American Thyroid Association guidelines. Patients were recruited from an endocrinology department in Xi'an, China. From each patient, nine milliliters of peripheral blood was collected into an EDTA anticoagulant tube. Ficoll Paque Plus density gradient separation was used to isolate PBMCs, and no further T cell sorting was done. An Agilent 2100 Bioanalyzer and agarose gel were used to assess RNA quality, and a NanoDrop 2000 was used to measure RNA concentration. The library was built by means of multiplex PCR. The run used an Illumina HiSeq 4000. iRepertoire HTBI primers and Arm-PCR amplification of CDR3 regions were used to construct TCR beta libraries. Before sequencing, the PCR products underwent gel purification. In the original analysis: Across samples, some 62 TRBV and 13 to 15 TRBJ segments were identified and used for gene usage analysis of CDR3 amino acid clonotypes. COPE and FqMerger were used to merge filtered high-quality paired reads into contigs. BLAST was used to align contigs to IMGT TRBV, TRBD and TRBJ reference genes, and CDR3 was defined according to IMGT. Any clonotype with a frequency above 0.1% was counted as a highly expanded clone. Shannon entropy was used to measure repertoire diversity, and the Gini coefficient was used to measure V-J evenness. Clonotypes shared by more than one individual were considered public. TCRdb reprocessing: public reads trimmed at Q25 with fastp, clones called with MiXCR, in-frame beta chains kept. Rows with one shared CDR3 protein collapse into an entry with the most common genes and DNA. The V and J calls and clone size are TCRdb's, not the authors'. Within this sample are more than 650,000 distinct CDR3 sequences, with about 32% of them counted one time only. Together, the top ten hold 40% to 50% of the sample.

CDR1 and CDR2, per the germline V gene, are SGHRS and YFSETQ. V is shortened by 4 bases, J by 0 bases, and the region joining them spans 13 bases. The CDR3 holds 16 amino acids from the cysteine to the phenylalanine. The sequence is cut down to CDR3 DNA, 48 bases in frame from base 1. The clonotype comes from a female donor with Graves disease. The specimen comprised peripheral blood mononuclear cells (PBMCs), sampled when the disease was refractory, from a patient treated with antithyroid drugs. The sequence joins TRBV5-1 to TRBJ2-2, with a tentative D gene TRBD1 over 6 matching bases. The sequenced DNA: TGCGCCAGCAGCAGGGGGTCCTTCGCGAACACCGGGGAGCTGTTTTTT. Its protein product is CASSRGSFANTGELFF.